This T cell receptor (beta chain) was retrieved from a study of shared clonotypes between healthy human individuals. The data were produced by immunoSEQ multiplex PCR, yet TCRdb's version contains in-frame clones alone and is incomplete. The table lists under 650,000 clones, 96% of them singletons. The donor cohort consisted entirely of Caucasian adults residing in Nashville, Tennessee. The CDR3 consists of 16 residues. From germline, CDR1 is MGHRA and CDR2 YSYEKL. Trimming at V came to 1 base and at J to 2 bases, leaving 4 bases not matched to a gene. Remarks on this clone: Antigen: not known.

Whole-study results and caveats: Clonotypes shared by all four donors outscored non-shared clonotypes in generation probability. Naive CD4 clonotypes were shared across a few donors at around 5.4%. Larger richness was generally estimated for naive than memory subsets.

Sequencing was performed on naive CD4+ T cells sorted from blood. The subset denotes: CD45RA+ positively selected. This receptor was obtained from a woman under 40 in good health. The rearrangement uses TRBV4-1 and TRBJ1-3; 8 bases are shared with TRBD1. The CDR3 DNA sequence: TGCGCCAGCAGCCAAGGGGACAGGTTTACTGGAAACACCATATATTTT. Translating gives CASSQGDRFTGNTIYF.